This TCR beta chain is drawn from a study of chemoradiotherapy in HPV16-positive cancers. About the research overall: Functional T-cell assays on a couple of HPV16-positive patients' cells defined candidate HPV-specific clones and common TCR motifs. Overall study results and limits: Non-HPV-specific T cells did not expand in tumors during treatment, whereas candidate HPV-specific clones and E7-related motifs did. Functional assays defining HPV-specific T cells used only a couple of HPV16-positive patients.

The data were produced by immunoSEQ multiplex PCR, yet TCRdb's version contains in-frame clones alone and is incomplete. The data show about 7,900 clones, 85% to 90% seen once. The CDR3 loop spans 18 amino acids. Between the trimmed V and J ends, which lost 3 bases and 0 bases, there was a span of 20 bases. CDR1 and CDR2 (germline): SGHRS, YFSETQ. On this clone: Antigen specificity is unknown.

The source is a human donor with HPV-associated anogenital cancer. This specimen consisted of blood, obtained from a patient who underwent chemoradiotherapy. The chain couples TRBV5-1 to TRBJ2-3; D perhaps matches TRBD1 (6 bases). CDR3 nucleotide sequence: TGCGCCAGCAGCTCTAAAATGGACAGTATCTTTAGCACAGATACGCAGTATTTT. It encodes CASSSKMDSIFSTDTQYF.